This passage covers 6 T cell receptor beta chains from one sample sequenced in a study of blood T cell repertoires in COVID-19 (TCRdb year 2020). Receptor libraries were prepared by the immunoSEQ multiplex PCR assay. TCRdb stores this immuneACCESS table with in-frame sequences only. Part of the clones is absent; in the studies checked, under half of the shortfall reflects unresolved V genes, and no reason is known for the rest. The table for this sample lists about 140,000 clones; almost 90% of them were counted only once. The top ten constitute 1.5% of the sample. Sequencing was done on a sample of peripheral blood. These receptors were taken from a woman in her fifties or sixties with acute or convalescent COVID-19.

As to this clone: Other DNA sequences from this sample encode an identical CDR3 as well. This sequence joins TRBV6-6 and TRBJ1-2; possible D gene TRBD1, 6 bases. V lost 6 bases, J lost 3 bases, and 11 bases lay in between. Germline loops: CDR1 MNHNY, CDR2 SVGAGI (reference sequence). The CDR3 runs to 13 residues. CDR3 in amino acids: CASSLQGDYGYTF. The CDR3 coding sequence is TGTGCCAGCAGCCTACAGGGTGACTATGGCTACACCTTC.

The rearrangement joins TRBV5-6 to TRBJ2-7, with 7 positions matching TRBD2. The CDR3 covers 16 residues. The germline V gene encodes CDR1 SGHDT and CDR2 YYEEEE. The V and J ends lost 4 bases and 1 base, in that order; junction bases with no gene match: 11. CDR3 DNA sequence: TGTGCCAGCAGCCCGAGAGCGGGAAAATATTCCTACGAGCAGTACTTC. Amino acids: CASSPRAGKYSYEQYF.

The V gene is TRBV28, the J gene TRBJ2-2; D uncertain. Looked up from germline, CDR1 is MDHEN and CDR2 is SYDVKM. This CDR3 has 14 residues. V shed 6 bases and J shed 5 bases, with 13 bases lying between them. CDR3 sequence (DNA): TGTGCCAGCAGATACCGACACATAACCGGGGAGCTGTTTTTT. Amino acid sequence: CASRYRHITGELFF.

This rearrangement joins TRBV10-3 to TRBJ1-1, with D possibly matching TRBD1 (6 bases). This CDR3 has 12 amino acids. Per germline, CDR1 ENHRY and CDR2 SYGVKD. V was clipped by 4 bases and J by 11 bases, with 14 bases between them. The CDR3 nucleotides read TGTGCCATCAGTGGGACAGAAGGAAGCGCTTTCTTT. It encodes CAISGTEGSAFF.

The V and J genes are TRBV5-1 and TRBJ2-7, with TRBD1 as a possible D gene (6 bases). Trimming removed 0 bases at V and 4 bases at J, with 17 bases between. CDR3 size: 16 residues. Germline assignment: CDR1 SGHRS and CDR2 YFSETQ. In DNA, the CDR3 is TGCGCCAGCAGCTTGGTTTACCAGGGGCTCGGGTACGAGCAGTACTTC. Translating gives CASSLVYQGLGYEQYF.

The chain is built from TRBV29-1 and TRBJ2-2, with a possible D match to TRBD2 (6 bases). The germline V gene encodes CDR1 SQVTM and CDR2 ANQGSEA. The ends were cut back, 6 bases at V and 9 bases at J, with 14 bases in the middle. The CDR3 is 12 amino acids. This CDR3 reads CSVAAGPRELFF. The CDR3 DNA is TGCAGCGTCGCGGCGGGGCCCCGGGAGCTGTTTTTT.